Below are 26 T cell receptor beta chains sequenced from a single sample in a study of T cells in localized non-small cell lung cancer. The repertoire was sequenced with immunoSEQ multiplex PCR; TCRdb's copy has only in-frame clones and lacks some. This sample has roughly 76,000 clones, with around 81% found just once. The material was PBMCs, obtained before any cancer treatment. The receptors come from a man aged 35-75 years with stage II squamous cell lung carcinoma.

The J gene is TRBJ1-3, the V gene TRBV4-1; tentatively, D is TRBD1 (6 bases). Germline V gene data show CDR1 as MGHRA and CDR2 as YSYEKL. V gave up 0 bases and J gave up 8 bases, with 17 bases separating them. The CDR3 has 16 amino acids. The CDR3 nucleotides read TGCGCCAGCAGCCAAGATAGGGGGGGCGCGCTGGACACCATATATTTT. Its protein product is CASSQDRGGALDTIYF.

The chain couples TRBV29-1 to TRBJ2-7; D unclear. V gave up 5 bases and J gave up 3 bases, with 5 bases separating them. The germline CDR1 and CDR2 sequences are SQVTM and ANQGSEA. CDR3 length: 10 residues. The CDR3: CSVRDYEQYF. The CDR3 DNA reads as TGCAGCGTTCGAGACTACGAGCAGTACTTC.

The CDR3 nucleotides are TGTGCCAGCAGCCAGAGACAGACCGGGGAGACCCAGTACTTC. This codes for CASSQRQTGETQYF. The chain employs TRBV5-4 and TRBJ2-5; TRBD1 is a possible D gene (5 bases). Germline assignment: CDR1 SGHNT and CDR2 YYREEE (reference sequence). V was pared by 4 bases and J by 5 bases, with 15 bases between. The CDR3 spans 14 residues.

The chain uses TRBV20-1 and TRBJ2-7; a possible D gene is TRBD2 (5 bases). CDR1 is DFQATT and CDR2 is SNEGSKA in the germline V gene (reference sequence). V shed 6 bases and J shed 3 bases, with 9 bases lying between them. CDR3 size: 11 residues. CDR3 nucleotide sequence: TGCAGTGCAACGGAGGACTACGAGCAGTACTTC. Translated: CSATEDYEQYF.

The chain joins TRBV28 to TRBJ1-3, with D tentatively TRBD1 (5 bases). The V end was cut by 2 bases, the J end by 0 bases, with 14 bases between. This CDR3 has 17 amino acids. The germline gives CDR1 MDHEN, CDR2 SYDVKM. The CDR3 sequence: CASSLGGQALSGNTIYF. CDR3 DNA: TGTGCCAGCAGTTTAGGCGGACAAGCCCTCTCTGGAAACACCATATATTTT.

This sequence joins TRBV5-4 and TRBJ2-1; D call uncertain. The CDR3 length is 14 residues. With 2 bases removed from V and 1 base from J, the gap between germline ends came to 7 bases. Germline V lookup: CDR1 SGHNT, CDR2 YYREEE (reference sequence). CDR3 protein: CASSFASSYNEQFF. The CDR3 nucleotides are TGTGCCAGCAGCTTCGCCTCTTCCTACAATGAGCAGTTCTTC.

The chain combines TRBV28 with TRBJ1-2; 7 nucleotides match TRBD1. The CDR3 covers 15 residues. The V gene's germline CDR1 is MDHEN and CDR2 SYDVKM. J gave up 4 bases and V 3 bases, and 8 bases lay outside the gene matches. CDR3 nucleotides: TGTGCCAGCAGTTTCGGAACAGGGGTTGGCTATGGCTACACCTTC. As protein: CASSFGTGVGYGYTF.

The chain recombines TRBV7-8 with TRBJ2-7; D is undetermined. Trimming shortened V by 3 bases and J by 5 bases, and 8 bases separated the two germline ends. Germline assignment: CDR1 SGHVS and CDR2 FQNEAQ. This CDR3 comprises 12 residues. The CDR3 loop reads CASSFPPDEQYF. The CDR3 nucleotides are TGTGCCAGCAGCTTTCCTCCGGACGAGCAGTACTTC. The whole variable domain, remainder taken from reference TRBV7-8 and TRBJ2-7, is GAGVSQSPRYKVAKRGQDVALRCDPISGHVSLFWYQQALGQGPEFLTYFQNEAQLDKSGLPSDRFFAERPEGSVSTLKIQRTQQEDSAVYLCASSFPPDEQYFGPGTRLTVT.

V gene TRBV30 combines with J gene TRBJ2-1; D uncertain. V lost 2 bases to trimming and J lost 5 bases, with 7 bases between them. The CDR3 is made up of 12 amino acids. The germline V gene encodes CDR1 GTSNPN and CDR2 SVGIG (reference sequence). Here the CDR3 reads CAWSRLNNEQFF. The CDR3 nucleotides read TGTGCCTGGAGTCGGCTGAACAATGAGCAGTTCTTC.

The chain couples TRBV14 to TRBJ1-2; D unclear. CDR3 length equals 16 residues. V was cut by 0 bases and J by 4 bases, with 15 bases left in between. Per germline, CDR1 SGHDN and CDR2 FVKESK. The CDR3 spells CASSQESVELIYGYTF. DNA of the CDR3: TGTGCCAGCAGCCAAGAATCCGTCGAGTTAATCTATGGCTACACCTTC. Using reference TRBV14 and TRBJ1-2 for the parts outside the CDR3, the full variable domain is EAGVTQFPSHSVIEKGQTVTLRCDPISGHDNLYWYRRVMGKEIKFLLHFVKESKQDESGMPNNRFLAERTGGTYSTLKVQPAELEDSGVYFCASSQESVELIYGYTFGSGTRLTVV.

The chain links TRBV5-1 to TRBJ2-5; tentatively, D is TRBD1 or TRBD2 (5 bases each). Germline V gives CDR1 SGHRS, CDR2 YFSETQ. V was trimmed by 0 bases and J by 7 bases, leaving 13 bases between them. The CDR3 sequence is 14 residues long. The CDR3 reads CASSLGDQKATQYF. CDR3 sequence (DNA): TGCGCCAGCAGCTTGGGGGACCAAAAGGCGACCCAGTACTTC. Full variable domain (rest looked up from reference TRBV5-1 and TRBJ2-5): KAGVTQTPRYLIKTRGQQVTLSCSPISGHRSVSWYQQTPGQGLQFLFEYFSETQRNKGNFPGRFSGRQFSNSRSEMNVSTLELGDSALYLCASSLGDQKATQYFGPGTRLLVL.

The CDR3 DNA reads as TGTGCCAGCAGCTCCAGCGGGGGGGTTGACAATGAGCAGTTCTTC. It specifies CASSSSGGVDNEQFF. The chain employs TRBV7-6 and TRBJ2-1; 10 positions match TRBD2. CDR1 and CDR2 from the germline V gene are SGHVS and FNYEAQ. This CDR3 is 15 amino acids long. The J segment lost 5 bases and the V segment lost 4 bases, leaving 5 bases of the junction unmatched.

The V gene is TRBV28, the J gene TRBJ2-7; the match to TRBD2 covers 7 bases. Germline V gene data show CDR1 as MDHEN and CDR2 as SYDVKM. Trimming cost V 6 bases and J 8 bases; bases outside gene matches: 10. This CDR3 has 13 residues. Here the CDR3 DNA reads TGTGCCAGCAGCCTCAGCGGGGTCCTCAAGCAGTACTTC. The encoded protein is CASSLSGVLKQYF.

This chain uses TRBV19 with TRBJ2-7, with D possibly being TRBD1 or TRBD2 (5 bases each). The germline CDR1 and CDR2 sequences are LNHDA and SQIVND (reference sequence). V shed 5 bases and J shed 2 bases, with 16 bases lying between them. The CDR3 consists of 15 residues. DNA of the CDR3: TGTGCCAGTAGTCTTTCCGGGACGTCAGCCTACGAGCAGTACTTC. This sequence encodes CASSLSGTSAYEQYF.

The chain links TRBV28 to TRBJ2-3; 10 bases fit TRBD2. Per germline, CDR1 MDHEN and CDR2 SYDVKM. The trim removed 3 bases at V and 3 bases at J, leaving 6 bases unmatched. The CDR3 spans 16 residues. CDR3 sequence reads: CASSFPSGSGTDTQYF. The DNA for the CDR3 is TGTGCCAGCAGTTTCCCTAGCGGGAGTGGGACAGATACGCAGTATTTT.

For the CDR3, the DNA is TGTGCCAGCAGACCCACAGGGAATCGCTACGAGCAGTACTTC. It specifies CASRPTGNRYEQYF. The rearrangement links TRBV2 to TRBJ2-7, with a tentative D call TRBD1 (6 bases). Germline assignment: CDR1 SNHLY and CDR2 FYNNEI. The CDR3 runs to 14 residues. V was pared by 6 bases and J by 3 bases, with 15 bases between.

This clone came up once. CDR3 protein: CASSQLSSQINEQYF. The CDR3 bases are TGCGCCAGCAGCCAGCTCAGCAGTCAAATAAACGAGCAGTACTTC. J is TRBJ2-7 and V is TRBV4-1; D is ambiguous. Looked up from germline, CDR1 is MGHRA and CDR2 is YSYEKL. The CDR3 covers 15 residues. Trimming left V 3 bases short and J 5 bases short, with 17 bases between.

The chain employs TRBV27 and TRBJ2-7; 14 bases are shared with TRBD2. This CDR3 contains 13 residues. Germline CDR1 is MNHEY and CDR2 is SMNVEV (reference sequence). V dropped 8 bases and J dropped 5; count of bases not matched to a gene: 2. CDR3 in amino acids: CASQGLAGDEQYF. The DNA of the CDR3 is TGTGCCAGCCAGGGACTAGCGGGAGACGAGCAGTACTTC.

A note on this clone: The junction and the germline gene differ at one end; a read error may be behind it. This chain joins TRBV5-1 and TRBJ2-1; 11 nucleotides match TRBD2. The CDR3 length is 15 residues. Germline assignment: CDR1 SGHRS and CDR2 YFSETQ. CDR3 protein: CANSLSLAGVNEQFF. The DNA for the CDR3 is TGCGCCAACAGCTTGTCACTAGCGGGGGTAAATGAGCAGTTCTTC.

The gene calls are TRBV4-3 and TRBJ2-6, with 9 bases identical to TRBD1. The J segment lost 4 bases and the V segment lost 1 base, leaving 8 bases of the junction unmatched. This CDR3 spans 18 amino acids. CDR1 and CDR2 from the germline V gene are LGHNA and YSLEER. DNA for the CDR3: TGCGCCAGCAGCCAAGGTGGGACAGGGCCGTACGGGGCCAACGTCCTGACTTTC. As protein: CASSQGGTGPYGANVLTF.

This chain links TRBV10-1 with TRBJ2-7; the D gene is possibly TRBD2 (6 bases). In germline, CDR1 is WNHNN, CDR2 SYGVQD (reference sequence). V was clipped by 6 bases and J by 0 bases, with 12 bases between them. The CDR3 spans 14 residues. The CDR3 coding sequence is TGCGCCAGCAGGGAAGGGACTCACTCCTACGAGCAGTACTTC. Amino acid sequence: CASREGTHSYEQYF.

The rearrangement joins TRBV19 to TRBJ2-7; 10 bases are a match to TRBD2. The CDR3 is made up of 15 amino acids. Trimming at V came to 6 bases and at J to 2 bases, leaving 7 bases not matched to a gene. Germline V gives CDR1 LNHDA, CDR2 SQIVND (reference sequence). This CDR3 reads CASREAGGGTYEQYF. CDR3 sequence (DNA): TGTGCCAGTAGGGAAGCGGGAGGGGGTACCTACGAGCAGTACTTC.

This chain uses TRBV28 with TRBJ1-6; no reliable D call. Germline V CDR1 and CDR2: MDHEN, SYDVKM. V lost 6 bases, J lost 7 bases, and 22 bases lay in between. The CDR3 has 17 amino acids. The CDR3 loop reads CASRDPGRWRTNSPLHF. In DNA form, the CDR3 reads TGTGCCAGCAGGGACCCCGGGAGATGGCGTACCAATTCACCCCTCCACTTT. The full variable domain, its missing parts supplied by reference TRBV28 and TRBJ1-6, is DVKVTQSSRYLVKRTGEKVFLECVQDMDHENMFWYRQDPGLGLRLIYFSYDVKMKEKGDIPEGYSVSREKKERFSLILESASTNQTSMYLCASRDPGRWRTNSPLHFGNGTRLTVT.

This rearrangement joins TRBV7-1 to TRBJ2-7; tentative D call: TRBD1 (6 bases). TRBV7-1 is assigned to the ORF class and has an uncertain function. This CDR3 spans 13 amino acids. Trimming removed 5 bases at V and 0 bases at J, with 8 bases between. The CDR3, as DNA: TGTGCCAGCAGCAAACAGGGCTCCTACGAGCAGTACTTC. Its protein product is CASSKQGSYEQYF.

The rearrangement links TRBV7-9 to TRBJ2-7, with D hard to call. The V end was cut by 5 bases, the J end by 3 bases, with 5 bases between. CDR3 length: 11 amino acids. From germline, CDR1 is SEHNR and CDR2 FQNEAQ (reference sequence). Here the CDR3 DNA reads TGTGCCAGCAGCCGCTACTACGAGCAGTACTTC. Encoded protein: CASSRYYEQYF.

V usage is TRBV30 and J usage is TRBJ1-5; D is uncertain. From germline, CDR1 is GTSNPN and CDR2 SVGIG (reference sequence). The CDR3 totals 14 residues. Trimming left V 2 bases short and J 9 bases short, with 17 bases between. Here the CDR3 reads CAWSLAAGDRPQHF. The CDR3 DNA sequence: TGTGCCTGGAGTTTGGCCGCGGGCGATCGGCCCCAGCATTTT.